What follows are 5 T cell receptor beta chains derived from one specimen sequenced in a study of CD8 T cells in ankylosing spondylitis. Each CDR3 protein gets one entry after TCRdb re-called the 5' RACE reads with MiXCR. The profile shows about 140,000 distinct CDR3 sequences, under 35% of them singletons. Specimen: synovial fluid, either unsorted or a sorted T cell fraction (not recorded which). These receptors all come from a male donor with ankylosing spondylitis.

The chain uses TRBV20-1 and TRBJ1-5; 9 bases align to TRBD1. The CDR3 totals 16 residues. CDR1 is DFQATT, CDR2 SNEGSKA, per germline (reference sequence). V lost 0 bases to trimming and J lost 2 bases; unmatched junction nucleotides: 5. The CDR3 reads CSAREDRGGGNQPQHF. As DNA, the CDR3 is TGCAGTGCTAGAGAGGACAGGGGCGGAGGCAATCAGCCCCAGCATTTT.

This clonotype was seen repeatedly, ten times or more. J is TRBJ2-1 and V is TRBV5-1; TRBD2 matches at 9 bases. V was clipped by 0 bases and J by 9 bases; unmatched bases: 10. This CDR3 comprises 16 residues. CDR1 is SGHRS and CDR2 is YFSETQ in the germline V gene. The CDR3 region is CASSLEGLAGRGEQFF. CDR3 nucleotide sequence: TGCGCCAGCAGCTTGGAAGGGCTAGCGGGGAGGGGTGAGCAGTTCTTC.

CDR3 loop: CASSQDRGTSGKGSYNEQFF. The CDR3 coding sequence is TGTGCCAGCAGCCAAGATCGGGGGACTAGCGGGAAGGGGTCCTACAATGAGCAGTTCTTC. V usage is TRBV3-1 and J usage is TRBJ2-1; TRBD2 aligns across 13 bases. The germline V gene has CDR1 LGHDT and CDR2 YNNKEL (reference sequence). V lost 0 bases to trimming and J lost 1 base; unmatched junction nucleotides: 9. This CDR3 has 20 amino acids.

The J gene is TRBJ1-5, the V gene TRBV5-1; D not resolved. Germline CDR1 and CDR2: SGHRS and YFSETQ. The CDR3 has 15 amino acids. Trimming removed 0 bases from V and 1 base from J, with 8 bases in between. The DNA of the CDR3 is TGCGCCAGCAGCTTGGACTTCAGCAGCAATCAGCCCCAGCATTTT. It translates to CASSLDFSSNQPQHF.

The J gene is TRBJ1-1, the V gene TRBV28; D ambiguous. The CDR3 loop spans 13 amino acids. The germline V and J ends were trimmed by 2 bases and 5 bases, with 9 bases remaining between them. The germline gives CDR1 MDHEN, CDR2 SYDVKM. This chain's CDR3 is CASSLDPWTEAFF. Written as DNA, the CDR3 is TGTGCCAGCAGTTTAGATCCGTGGACTGAAGCTTTCTTT.